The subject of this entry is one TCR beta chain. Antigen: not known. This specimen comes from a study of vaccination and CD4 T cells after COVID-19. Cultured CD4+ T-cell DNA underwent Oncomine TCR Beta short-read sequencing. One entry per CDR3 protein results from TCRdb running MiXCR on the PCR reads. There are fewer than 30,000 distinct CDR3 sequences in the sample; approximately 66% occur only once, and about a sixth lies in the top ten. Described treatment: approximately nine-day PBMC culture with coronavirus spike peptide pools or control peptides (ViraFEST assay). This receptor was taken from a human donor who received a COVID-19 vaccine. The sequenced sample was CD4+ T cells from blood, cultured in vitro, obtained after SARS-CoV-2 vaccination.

The CDR3 here is CASTPPHRQGEAFF. The CDR3 coding sequence is TGTGCCAGCACCCCACCGCACCGACAGGGAGAAGCTTTCTTT. The chain combines TRBV12-3 or TRBV12-4 with TRBJ1-1, with TRBD1 identical over 7 bases. V lost 7 bases and J lost 8; bases outside the gene matches: 13. CDR3 length equals 14 residues.